This TCR beta chain was identified in a study of blood T cell repertoires in COVID-19. Looking at the study overall: Sites in the United States, Italy and Spain provided acute and convalescent COVID-19 samples.

Method: immunoSEQ multiplex PCR; TCRdb's copy keeps in-frame clones and lacks some. The sample lists under 85,000 clones, around 80% occurring once. Sequencing input: peripheral blood. The TCR comes from a human donor in a cohort sampled during active COVID-19.

The CDR3 here is CASHLGRGGLDEQYF. The CDR3 DNA sequence: TGCGCCAGCCATCTGGGGCGGGGGGGCTTGGACGAGCAGTACTTC. V and J are TRBV5-1 and TRBJ2-7; TRBD2 aligns across 9 bases. The V segment lost 7 bases and the J segment 5 bases; nucleotides outside the gene matches: 13. The CDR3 is 15 amino acids. Germline V gene sequence: CDR1 SGHRS, CDR2 YFSETQ.